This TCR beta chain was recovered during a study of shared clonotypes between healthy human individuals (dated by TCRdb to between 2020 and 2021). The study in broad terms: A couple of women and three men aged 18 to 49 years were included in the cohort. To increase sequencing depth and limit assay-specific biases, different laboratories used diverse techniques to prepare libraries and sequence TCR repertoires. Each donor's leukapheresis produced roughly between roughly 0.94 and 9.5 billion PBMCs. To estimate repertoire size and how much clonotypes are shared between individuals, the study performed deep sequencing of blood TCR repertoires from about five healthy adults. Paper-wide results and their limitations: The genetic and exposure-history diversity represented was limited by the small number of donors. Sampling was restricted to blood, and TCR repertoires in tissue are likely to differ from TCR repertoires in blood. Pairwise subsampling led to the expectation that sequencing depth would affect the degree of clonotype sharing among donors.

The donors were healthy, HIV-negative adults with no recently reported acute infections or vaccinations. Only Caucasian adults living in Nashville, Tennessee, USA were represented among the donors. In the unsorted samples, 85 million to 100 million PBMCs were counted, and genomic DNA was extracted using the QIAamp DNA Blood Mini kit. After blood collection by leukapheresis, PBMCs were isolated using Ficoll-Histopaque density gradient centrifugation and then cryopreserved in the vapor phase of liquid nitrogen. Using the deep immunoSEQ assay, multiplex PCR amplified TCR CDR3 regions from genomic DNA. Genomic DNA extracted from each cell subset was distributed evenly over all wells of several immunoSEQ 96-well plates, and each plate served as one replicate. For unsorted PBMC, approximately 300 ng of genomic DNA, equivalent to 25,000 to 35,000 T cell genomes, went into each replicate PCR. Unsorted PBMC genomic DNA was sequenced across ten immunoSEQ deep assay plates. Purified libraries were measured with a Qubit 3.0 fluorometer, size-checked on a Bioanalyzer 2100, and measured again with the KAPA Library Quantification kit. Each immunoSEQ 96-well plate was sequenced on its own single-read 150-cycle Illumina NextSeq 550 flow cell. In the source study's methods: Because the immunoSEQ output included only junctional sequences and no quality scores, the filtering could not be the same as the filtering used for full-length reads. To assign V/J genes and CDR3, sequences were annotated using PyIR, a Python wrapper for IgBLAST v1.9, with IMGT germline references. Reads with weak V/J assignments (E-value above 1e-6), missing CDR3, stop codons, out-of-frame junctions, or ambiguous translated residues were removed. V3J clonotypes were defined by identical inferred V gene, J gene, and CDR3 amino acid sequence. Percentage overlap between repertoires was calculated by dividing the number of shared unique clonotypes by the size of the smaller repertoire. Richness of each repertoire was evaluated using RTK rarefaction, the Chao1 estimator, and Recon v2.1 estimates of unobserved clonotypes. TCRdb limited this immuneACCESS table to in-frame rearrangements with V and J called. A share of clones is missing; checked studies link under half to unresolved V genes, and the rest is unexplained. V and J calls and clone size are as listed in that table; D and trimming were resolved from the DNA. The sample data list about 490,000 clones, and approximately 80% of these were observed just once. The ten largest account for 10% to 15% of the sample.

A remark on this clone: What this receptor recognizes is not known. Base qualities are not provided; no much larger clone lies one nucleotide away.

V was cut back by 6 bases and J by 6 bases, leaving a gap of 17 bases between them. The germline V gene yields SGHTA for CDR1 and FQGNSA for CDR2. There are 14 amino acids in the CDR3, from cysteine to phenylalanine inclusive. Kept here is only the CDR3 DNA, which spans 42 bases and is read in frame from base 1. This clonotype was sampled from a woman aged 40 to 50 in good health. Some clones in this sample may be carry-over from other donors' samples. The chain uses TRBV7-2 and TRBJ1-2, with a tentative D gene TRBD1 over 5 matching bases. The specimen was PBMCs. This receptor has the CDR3 CASSFLRGSDGYTF. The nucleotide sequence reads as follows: TGTGCCAGCAGTTTTCTTCGGGGGAGCGATGGCTACACCTTC. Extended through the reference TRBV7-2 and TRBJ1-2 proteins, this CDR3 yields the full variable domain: GAGVSQSPSNKVTEKGKDVELRCDPISGHTALYWYRQSLGQGLEFLIYFQGNSAPDKSGLPSDRFSAERTGGSVSTLTIQRTQQEDSAVYLCASSFLRGSDGYTFGSGTRLTVV.